This TCR beta chain was retrieved from a study of T cell changes during pregnancy in multiple sclerosis. Here immunoSEQ multiplex PCR was the method, and the copy in TCRdb shows in-frame clones only, minus some. The table has roughly 93,000 clones, approximately 92% seen once. The V gene lost 4 bases and the J gene lost 6 bases, with 15 bases spanning the gap. Germline loops: CDR1 KGHSH, CDR2 LQKENI. This CDR3 has 15 amino acids. Material: peripheral blood, obtained after pregnancy. The clonotype was recovered from a female donor with multiple sclerosis, enrolled in a pregnancy study. The chain employs TRBV18 and TRBJ1-4; D is ambiguous. CDR3 region: CASSRTEQPYEKLFF. The CDR3 DNA is TGTGCCAGCTCACGAACGGAACAGCCGTATGAAAAACTGTTTTTT.